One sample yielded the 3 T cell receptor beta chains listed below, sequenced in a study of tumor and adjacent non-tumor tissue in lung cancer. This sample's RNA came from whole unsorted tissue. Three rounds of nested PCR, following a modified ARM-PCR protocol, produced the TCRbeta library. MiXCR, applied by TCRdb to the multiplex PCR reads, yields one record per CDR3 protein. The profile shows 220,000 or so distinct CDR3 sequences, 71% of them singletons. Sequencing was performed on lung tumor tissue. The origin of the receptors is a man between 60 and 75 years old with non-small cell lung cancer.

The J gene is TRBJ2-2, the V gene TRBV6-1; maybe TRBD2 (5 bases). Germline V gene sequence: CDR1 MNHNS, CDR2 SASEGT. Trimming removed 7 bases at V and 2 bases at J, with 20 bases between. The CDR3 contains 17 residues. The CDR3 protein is CASIYRGQRTNTGELFF. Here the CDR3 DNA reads TGTGCCAGCATCTATCGCGGGCAGCGGACTAACACCGGGGAGCTGTTTTTT.

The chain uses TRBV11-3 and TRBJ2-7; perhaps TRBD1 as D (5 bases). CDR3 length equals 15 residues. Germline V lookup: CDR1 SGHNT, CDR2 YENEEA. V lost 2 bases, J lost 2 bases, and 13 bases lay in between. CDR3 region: CASSLNHVRAYEQYF. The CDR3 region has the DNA TGTGCCAGCAGCTTAAATCATGTCAGGGCCTACGAGCAGTACTTC.

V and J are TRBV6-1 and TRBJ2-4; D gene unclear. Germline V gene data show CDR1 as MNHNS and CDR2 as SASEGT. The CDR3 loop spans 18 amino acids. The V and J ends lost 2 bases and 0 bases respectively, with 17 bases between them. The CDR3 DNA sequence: TGTGCCAGCAGTGAATCCCCCATCGGATCACTAGCCAAAAACATTCAGTACTTC. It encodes CASSESPIGSLAKNIQYF.